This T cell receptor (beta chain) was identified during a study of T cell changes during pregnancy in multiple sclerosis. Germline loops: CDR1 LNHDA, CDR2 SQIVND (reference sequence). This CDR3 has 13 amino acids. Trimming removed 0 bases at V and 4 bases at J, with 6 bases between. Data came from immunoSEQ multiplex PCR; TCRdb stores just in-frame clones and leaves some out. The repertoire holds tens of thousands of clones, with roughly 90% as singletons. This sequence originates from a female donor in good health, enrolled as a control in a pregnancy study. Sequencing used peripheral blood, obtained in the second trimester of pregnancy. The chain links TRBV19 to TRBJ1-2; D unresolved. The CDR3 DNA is TGTGCCAGTAGTATAGACACTCGCTATGGCTACACCTTC. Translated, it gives CASSIDTRYGYTF.